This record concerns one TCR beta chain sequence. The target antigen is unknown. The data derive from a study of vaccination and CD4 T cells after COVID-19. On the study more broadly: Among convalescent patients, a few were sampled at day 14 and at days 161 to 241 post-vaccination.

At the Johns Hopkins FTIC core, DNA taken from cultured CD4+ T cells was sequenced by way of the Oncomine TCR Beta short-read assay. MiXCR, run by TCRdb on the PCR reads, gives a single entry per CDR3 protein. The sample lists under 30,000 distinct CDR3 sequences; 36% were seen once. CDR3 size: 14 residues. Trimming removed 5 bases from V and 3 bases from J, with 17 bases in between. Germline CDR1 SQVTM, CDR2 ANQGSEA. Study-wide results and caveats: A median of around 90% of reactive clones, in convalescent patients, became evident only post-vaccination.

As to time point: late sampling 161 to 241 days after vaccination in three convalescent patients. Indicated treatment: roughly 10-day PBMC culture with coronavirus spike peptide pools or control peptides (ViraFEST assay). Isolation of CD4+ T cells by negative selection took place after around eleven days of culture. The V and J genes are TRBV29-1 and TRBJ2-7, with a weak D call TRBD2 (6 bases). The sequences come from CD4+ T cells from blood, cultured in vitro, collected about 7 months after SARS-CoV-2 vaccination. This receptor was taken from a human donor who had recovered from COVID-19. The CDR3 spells CSVNHSGPNYEQYF. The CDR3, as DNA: TGCAGCGTTAACCATAGCGGACCTAACTACGAGCAGTACTTC.